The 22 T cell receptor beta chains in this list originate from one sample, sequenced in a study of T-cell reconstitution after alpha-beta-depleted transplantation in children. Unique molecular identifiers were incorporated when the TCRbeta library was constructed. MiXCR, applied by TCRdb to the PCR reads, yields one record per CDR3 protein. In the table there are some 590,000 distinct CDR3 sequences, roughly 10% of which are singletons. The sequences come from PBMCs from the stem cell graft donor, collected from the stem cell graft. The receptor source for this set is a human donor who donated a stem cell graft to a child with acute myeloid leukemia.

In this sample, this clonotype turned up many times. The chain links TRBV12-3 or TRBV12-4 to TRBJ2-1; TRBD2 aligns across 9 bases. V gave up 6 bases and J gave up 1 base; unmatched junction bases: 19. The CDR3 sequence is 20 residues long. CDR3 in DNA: TGTGCCAGCAGGAGTGGACTAGCGCTAATACGACCACCTTCCTACAATGAGCAGTTCTTC. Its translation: CASRSGLALIRPPSYNEQFF.

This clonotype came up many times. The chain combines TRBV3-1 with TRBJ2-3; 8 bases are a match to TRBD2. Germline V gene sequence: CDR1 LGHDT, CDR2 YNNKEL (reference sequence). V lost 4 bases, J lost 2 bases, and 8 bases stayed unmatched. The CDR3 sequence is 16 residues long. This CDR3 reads CASSRPLAASTDTQYF. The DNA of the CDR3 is TGTGCCAGCAGCCGCCCACTAGCGGCTTCCACAGATACGCAGTATTTT.

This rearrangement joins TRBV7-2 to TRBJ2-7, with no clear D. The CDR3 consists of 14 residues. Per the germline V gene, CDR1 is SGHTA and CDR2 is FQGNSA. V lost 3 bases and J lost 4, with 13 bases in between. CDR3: CASSLIVGEYEQYF. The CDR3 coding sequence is TGTGCCAGCAGCTTGATCGTAGGCGAATACGAGCAGTACTTC.

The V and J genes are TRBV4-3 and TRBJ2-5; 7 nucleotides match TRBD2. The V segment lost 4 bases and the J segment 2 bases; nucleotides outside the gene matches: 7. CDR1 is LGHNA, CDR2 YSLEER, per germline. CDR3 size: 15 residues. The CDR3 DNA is TGCGCCAGCAGCCGGGTAGCGGGCGATCAAGAGACCCAGTACTTC. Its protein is CASSRVAGDQETQYF.

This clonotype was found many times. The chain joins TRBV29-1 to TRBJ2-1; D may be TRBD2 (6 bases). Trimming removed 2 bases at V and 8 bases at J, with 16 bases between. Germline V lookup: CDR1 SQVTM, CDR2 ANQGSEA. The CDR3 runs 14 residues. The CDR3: CSVELPGLNHEQFF. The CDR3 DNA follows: TGCAGCGTTGAACTCCCGGGACTCAACCATGAGCAGTTCTTC.

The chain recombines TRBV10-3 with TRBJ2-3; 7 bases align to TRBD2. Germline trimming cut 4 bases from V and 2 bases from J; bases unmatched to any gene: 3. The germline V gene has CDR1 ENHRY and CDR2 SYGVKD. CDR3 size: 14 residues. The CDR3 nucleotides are TGTGCCATCAGTGTCGGGGGGAACACAGATACGCAGTATTTT. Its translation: CAISVGGNTDTQYF.

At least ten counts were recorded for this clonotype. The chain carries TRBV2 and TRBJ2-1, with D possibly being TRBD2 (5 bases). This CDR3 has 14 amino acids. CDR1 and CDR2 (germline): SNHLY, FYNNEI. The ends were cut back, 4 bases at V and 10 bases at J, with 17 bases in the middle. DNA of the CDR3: TGTGCCAGCAGTGCGATAGCGCGAGTTGGGGAGCAGTTCTTC. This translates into CASSAIARVGEQFF. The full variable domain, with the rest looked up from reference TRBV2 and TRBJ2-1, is EPEVTQTPSHQVTQMGQEVILRCVPISNHLYFYWYRQILGQKVEFLVSFYNNEISEKSEIFDDQFSVERPDGSNFTLKIRSTKLEDSAMYFCASSAIARVGEQFFGPGTRLTVL.

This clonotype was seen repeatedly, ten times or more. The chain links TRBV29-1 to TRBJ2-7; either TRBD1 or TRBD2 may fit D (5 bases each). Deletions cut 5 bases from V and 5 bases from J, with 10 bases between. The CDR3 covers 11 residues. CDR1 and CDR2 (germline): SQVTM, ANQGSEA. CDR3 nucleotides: TGCAGCGTTTGGAAGGGACACGAGCAGTACTTC. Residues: CSVWKGHEQYF.

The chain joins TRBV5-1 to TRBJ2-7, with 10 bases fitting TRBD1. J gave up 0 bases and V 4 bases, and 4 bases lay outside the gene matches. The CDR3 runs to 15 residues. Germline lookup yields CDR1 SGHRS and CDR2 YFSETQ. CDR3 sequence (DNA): TGCGCCAGCAGCCCGGGACAGGGGTACTCCTACGAGCAGTACTTC. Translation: CASSPGQGYSYEQYF. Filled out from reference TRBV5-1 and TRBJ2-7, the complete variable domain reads KAGVTQTPRYLIKTRGQQVTLSCSPISGHRSVSWYQQTPGQGLQFLFEYFSETQRNKGNFPGRFSGRQFSNSRSEMNVSTLELGDSALYLCASSPGQGYSYEQYFGPGTRLTVT.

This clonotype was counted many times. The CDR3 reads CAIRKPTGSGYGYTF. Here the CDR3 DNA reads TGTGCCATCCGAAAGCCTACAGGGTCTGGCTATGGCTACACCTTC. This chain connects TRBV28 to TRBJ1-2, with D maybe TRBD1 (6 bases). The germline CDR1 and CDR2 sequences are MDHEN and SYDVKM. The CDR3 totals 15 residues. The V gene lost 10 bases and the J gene lost 4 bases, with 22 bases spanning the gap.

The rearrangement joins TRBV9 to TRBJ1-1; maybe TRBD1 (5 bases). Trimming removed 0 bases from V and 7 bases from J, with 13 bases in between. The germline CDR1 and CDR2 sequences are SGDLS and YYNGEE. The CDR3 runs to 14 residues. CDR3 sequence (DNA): TGTGCCAGCAGCGTAGGAGCCGGGGCGGGTGAAGCTTTCTTT. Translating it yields CASSVGAGAGEAFF.

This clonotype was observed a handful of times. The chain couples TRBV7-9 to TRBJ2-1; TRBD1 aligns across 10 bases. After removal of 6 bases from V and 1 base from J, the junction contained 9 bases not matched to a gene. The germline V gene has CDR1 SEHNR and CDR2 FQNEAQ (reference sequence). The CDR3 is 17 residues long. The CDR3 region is CASSRDRGIGSYNEQFF. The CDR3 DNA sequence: TGTGCCAGCAGTCGGGACAGGGGAATCGGGTCCTACAATGAGCAGTTCTTC.

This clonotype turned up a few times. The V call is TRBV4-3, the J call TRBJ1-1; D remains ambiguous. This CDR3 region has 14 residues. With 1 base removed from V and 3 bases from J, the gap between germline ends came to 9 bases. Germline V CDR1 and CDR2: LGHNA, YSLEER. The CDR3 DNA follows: TGCGCCAGCAGCCAAGCCCGGGAGGACACTGAAGCTTTCTTT. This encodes CASSQAREDTEAFF.

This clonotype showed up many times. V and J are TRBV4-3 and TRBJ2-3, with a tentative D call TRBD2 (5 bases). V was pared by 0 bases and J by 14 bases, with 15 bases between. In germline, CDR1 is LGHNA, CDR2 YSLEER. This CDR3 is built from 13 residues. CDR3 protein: CASSQDLNQRSYF. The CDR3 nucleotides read TGCGCCAGCAGCCAAGATCTAAACCAGCGGTCGTATTTT.

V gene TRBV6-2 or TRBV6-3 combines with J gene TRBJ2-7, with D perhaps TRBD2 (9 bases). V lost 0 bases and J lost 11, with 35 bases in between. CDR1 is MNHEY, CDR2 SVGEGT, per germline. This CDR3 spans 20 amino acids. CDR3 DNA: TGTGCCAGCAGTTACTCGAAATTCGGGCTAGCGGGGATTACTCTACAGGGGGAGTACTTC. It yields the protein CASSYSKFGLAGITLQGEYF.

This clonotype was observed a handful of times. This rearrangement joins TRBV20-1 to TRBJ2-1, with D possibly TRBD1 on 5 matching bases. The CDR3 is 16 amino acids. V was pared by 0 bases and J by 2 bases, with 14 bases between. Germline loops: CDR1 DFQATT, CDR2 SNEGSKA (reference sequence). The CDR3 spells CSAREEGALPYNEQFF. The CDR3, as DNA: TGCAGTGCTAGAGAGGAAGGGGCCCTACCCTACAATGAGCAGTTCTTC.

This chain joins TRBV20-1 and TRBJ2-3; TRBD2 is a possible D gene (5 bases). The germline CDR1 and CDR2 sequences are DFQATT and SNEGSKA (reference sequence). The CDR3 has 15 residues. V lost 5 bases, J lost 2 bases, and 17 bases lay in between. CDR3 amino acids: CSAPRALAITDTQYF. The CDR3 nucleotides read TGCAGTGCTCCCCGGGCCTTAGCGATCACAGATACGCAGTATTTT.

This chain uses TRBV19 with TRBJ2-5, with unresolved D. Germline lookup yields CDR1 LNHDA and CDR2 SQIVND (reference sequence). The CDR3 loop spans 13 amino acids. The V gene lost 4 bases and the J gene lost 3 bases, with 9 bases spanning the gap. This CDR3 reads CASSTRSKETQYF. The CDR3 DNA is TGTGCCAGTAGTACACGGTCCAAAGAGACCCAGTACTTC.

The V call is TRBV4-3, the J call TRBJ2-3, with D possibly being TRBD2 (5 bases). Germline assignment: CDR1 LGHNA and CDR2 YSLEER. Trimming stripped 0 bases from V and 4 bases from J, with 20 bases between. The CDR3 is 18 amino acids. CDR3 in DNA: TGCGCCAGCAGCCAAGATCTAAAGGTGTGGCCGCGGGCAGATACGCAGTATTTT. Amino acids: CASSQDLKVWPRADTQYF.

For the CDR3, the DNA is TGCGCCAGCAGACCTAATACAGGGGACCGGTTCTTC. Translating gives CASRPNTGDRFF. The chain recombines TRBV5-1 with TRBJ2-1; the match to TRBD1 covers 7 bases. Germline trimming cut 5 bases from V and 15 bases from J; bases unmatched to any gene: 11. Germline values: CDR1 SGHRS, CDR2 YFSETQ. This CDR3 contains 12 residues. The full variable domain, its missing parts supplied by reference TRBV5-1 and TRBJ2-1, is KAGVTQTPRYLIKTRGQQVTLSCSPISGHRSVSWYQQTPGQGLQFLFEYFSETQRNKGNFPGRFSGRQFSNSRSEMNVSTLELGDSALYLCASRPNTGDRFFGPGTRLTVL.

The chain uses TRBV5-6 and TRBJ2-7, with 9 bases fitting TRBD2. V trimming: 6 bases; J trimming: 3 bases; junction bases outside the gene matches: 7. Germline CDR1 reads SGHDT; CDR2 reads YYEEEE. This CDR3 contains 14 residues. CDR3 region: CASTRLAESYEQYF. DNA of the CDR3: TGTGCCAGCACCCGACTAGCGGAGAGCTACGAGCAGTACTTC. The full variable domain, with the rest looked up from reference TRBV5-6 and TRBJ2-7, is DAGVTQSPTHLIKTRGQQVTLRCSPKSGHDTVSWYQQALGQGPQFIFQYYEEEERQRGNFPDRFSGHQFPNYSSELNVNALLLGDSALYLCASTRLAESYEQYFGPGTRLTVT.

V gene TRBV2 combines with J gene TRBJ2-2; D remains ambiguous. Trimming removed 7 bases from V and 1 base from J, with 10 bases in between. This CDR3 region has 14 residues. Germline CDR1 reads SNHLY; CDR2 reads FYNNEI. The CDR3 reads CASKKGWNTGELFF. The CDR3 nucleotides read TGTGCCAGCAAGAAAGGTTGGAACACCGGGGAGCTGTTTTTT.